The 15 T cell receptor beta chains given below trace back to one sample, sequenced in a study of a mutant IDH1 vaccine in newly diagnosed glioma. Data came from immunoSEQ multiplex PCR; TCRdb stores just in-frame clones and leaves some out. The repertoire has about 100,000 clones, just under 80% of them found once; the top ten carry roughly 7%. Time point reported: baseline, week 1 (first vaccination visit). Sample treatment: pre-vaccination baseline after standard-of-care therapy. The sample was PBMCs, taken from a glioma patient treated with radiotherapy, temozolomide or both. The origin of the receptors is a man aged 35-49 years with glioma.

This sequence joins TRBV27 and TRBJ2-3; unclear D gene. Trimming cost V 1 base and J 5 bases, with 4 bases left between them. CDR1 is MNHEY and CDR2 is SMNVEV in the germline V gene (reference sequence). This CDR3 is 12 amino acids long. The DNA of the CDR3 is TGTGCCAGCAGTTTATTGGGAGATACGCAGTATTTT. Protein sequence: CASSLLGDTQYF.

This chain uses TRBV12-5 with TRBJ1-6, with TRBD1 matching over 8 bases. The CDR3 is made up of 16 amino acids. The V and J ends lost 0 bases and 7 bases, in that order; junction bases with no gene match: 5. From germline, CDR1 is LGHNT and CDR2 FRNRAP. Here the CDR3 reads CASGLVIRTGNSPLHF. Here the CDR3 DNA reads TGTGCTAGTGGTTTGGTAATAAGGACAGGGAATTCACCCCTCCACTTT.

The chain links TRBV5-1 to TRBJ2-3; D may be TRBD2 (6 bases). Germline CDR1 is SGHRS and CDR2 is YFSETQ. The length of the CDR3 is 15 residues. Trimming stripped 3 bases from V and 1 base from J, with 12 bases between. CDR3 bases: TGCGCCAGCAGCTCCGGGAGATGGGGCACAGATACGCAGTATTTT. Translation gives CASSSGRWGTDTQYF.

In its sample, this clone was seen once. The genes are TRBV6-1 and TRBJ2-2; TRBD2 matches at 10 bases. V trimming: 2 bases; J trimming: 5 bases; junction bases outside the gene matches: 5. Germline-derived CDR1 and CDR2 are MNHNS and SASEGT. The CDR3 totals 16 residues. The DNA for the CDR3 is TGTGCCAGCAGTGAAATAGCGGGAGGCGGGACCGGGGAGCTGTTTTTT. As protein: CASSEIAGGGTGELFF.

The sample holds a few counts of this clone. The chain carries TRBV30 and TRBJ2-1; D call uncertain. Germline CDR1 and CDR2: GTSNPN and SVGIG (reference sequence). The CDR3 contains 8 residues. The ends were cut back, 2 bases at V and 13 bases at J, with 3 bases in the middle. CDR3 in DNA: TGTGCCTGGAGTAATCAGTTCTTC. Translation gives CAWSNQFF.

The CDR3 DNA reads as TGTGCCATCAGTGAGTCGGCAGGGATCGTAACCGGGGAGCTGTTTTTT. This codes for CAISESAGIVTGELFF. The chain has TRBV10-3 and TRBJ2-2, with a weak D call TRBD1 (5 bases). V lost 0 bases, J lost 5 bases, and 13 bases lay in between. This CDR3 region has 16 residues. Germline CDR1 ENHRY, CDR2 SYGVKD.

This chain joins TRBV4-3 and TRBJ1-6; no firm D call. Trimming left V 2 bases short and J 8 bases short, with 7 bases between. Germline-derived CDR1 and CDR2 are LGHNA and YSLEER. The CDR3 totals 13 residues. The CDR3 loop reads CASSQRADSPLHF. The CDR3 region has the DNA TGCGCCAGCAGCCAAAGGGCCGATTCACCCCTCCACTTT.

This sequence joins TRBV27 and TRBJ1-5, with D possibly matching TRBD1 (6 bases). V lost 3 bases, J lost 4 bases, and 10 bases lay in between. Germline V CDR1 and CDR2: MNHEY, SMNVEV (reference sequence). The CDR3 totals 14 residues. The CDR3 here is CASSFPDRNQPQHF. In nucleotides, the CDR3 is TGTGCCAGCAGTTTCCCCGACAGGAATCAGCCCCAGCATTTT.

The rearrangement uses TRBV11-1 and TRBJ2-1, with TRBD2 matching over 10 bases. The CDR3 spans 16 residues. The J segment lost 8 bases and the V segment lost 1 base, leaving 8 bases of the junction unmatched. Germline CDR1 SGHAT, CDR2 FQDESV (reference sequence). For the CDR3, the DNA is TGTGCCAGCAGCTTAGTTGGAGCGGGGGGGCAGGATGAGCAGTTCTTC. Residues: CASSLVGAGGQDEQFF.

The V and J genes are TRBV18 and TRBJ1-2; 9 positions agree with TRBD1. Per the germline V gene, CDR1 is KGHSH and CDR2 is LQKENI. This CDR3 has 15 amino acids. After removal of 0 bases from V and 4 bases from J, the junction contained 3 bases not matched to a gene. The CDR3 here is CASSPPGQGSYGYTF. In nucleotides, the CDR3 is TGTGCCAGCTCACCACCGGGACAGGGATCCTATGGCTACACCTTC.

This sequence joins TRBV6-6 and TRBJ2-1; 11 bases line up with TRBD2. Trimming removed 2 bases from V and 7 bases from J; junction bases left unmatched: 4. CDR1 is MNHNY, CDR2 SVGAGI, per germline (reference sequence). The CDR3 sequence is 15 residues long. This chain's CDR3 is CASSYVAGGRNEQFF. The DNA for the CDR3 is TGTGCCAGCAGTTACGTAGCGGGAGGGAGGAATGAGCAGTTCTTC.

The chain couples TRBV4-3 to TRBJ2-7, with D uncertain. The germline V gene encodes CDR1 LGHNA and CDR2 YSLEER. The ends were cut back, 3 bases at V and 2 bases at J, with 8 bases in the middle. The CDR3 loop spans 13 amino acids. CDR3 sequence: CASSHQSTYEQYF. The CDR3 DNA reads as TGCGCCAGCAGCCACCAATCGACCTACGAGCAGTACTTC.

The gene calls are TRBV12-5 and TRBJ2-1; 8 bases map to TRBD1. This CDR3 comprises 16 residues. Germline CDR1 is LGHNT and CDR2 is FRNRAP. V dropped 6 bases and J dropped 3; count of bases not matched to a gene: 10. CDR3 amino acids: CASGSTGTGSYNEQFF. CDR3 coding DNA: TGTGCTAGTGGCTCGACCGGGACAGGTAGCTACAATGAGCAGTTCTTC.

This sequence joins TRBV28 and TRBJ1-5; D gene ambiguous. Germline loops: CDR1 MDHEN, CDR2 SYDVKM. Trimming stripped 6 bases from V and 9 bases from J, with 9 bases between. The CDR3 covers 11 residues. CDR3 protein: CASSYLGPQHF. The CDR3 coding sequence is TGTGCCAGCAGCTACCTGGGGCCCCAGCATTTT. The complete variable domain, with remaining parts taken from reference TRBV28 and TRBJ1-5, reads DVKVTQSSRYLVKRTGEKVFLECVQDMDHENMFWYRQDPGLGLRLIYFSYDVKMKEKGDIPEGYSVSREKKERFSLILESASTNQTSMYLCASSYLGPQHFGDGTRLSIL.

This clone was detected ten times or more. This chain connects TRBV6-4 to TRBJ1-5, with D possibly matching TRBD1 (6 bases). Trimming took 8 bases from V and 5 from J, leaving 19 bases between them. The CDR3 loop spans 15 amino acids. Germline CDR1 is MRHNA and CDR2 is SNTAGT. The CDR3 reads CASPTPAGVDQPQHF. For the CDR3, the DNA is TGTGCCAGCCCTACGCCCGCAGGGGTCGATCAGCCCCAGCATTTT.